The entry below describes one TCR beta chain. One base away lies a much larger clone, so this may be a sequencing read error. This CDR3 fails to terminate in the conserved phenylalanine or tryptophan, so it likely reflects a read error. Germline CDR1 reads SGHDN; CDR2 reads FVKESK. CDR3 length equals 15 residues. Trimming cost V 6 bases and J 3 bases; bases outside gene matches: 5. It was with unique molecular identifiers that the TCRbeta library was prepared. Via MiXCR, TCRdb re-called the PCR reads, giving one row per CDR3 protein. This sample has approximately 590,000 distinct CDR3 sequences, with 10% found just once. This entry is derived from a study of T-cell reconstitution after alpha-beta-depleted transplantation in children.

The sequencing here drew on PBMCs from the stem cell graft donor, taken from the stem cell graft. The chain uses TRBV14 and TRBJ2-1; 10 bases match TRBD2. This receptor was taken from a human donor who donated a stem cell graft to a child with acute myeloid leukemia. The CDR3 reads CASRASGSRYNEQFS. DNA for the CDR3: TGTGCCAGCAGGGCTAGCGGGAGTCGCTACAATGAGCAGTTCTCC.